Below are 30 T cell receptor beta chains sequenced from a single sample in a study of T cell responses to AZD1222 COVID-19 vaccine. The repertoire was sequenced with immunoSEQ multiplex PCR; TCRdb's copy has only in-frame clones and lacks some. The sample shows 100,000 to 120,000 clones, approximately 90% of them seen only once. The input for sequencing was peripheral blood, taken 28 days after the second AZD1222 dose. These receptors were obtained from an adult who received the AZD1222 COVID-19 vaccine.

This sequence joins TRBV24-1 and TRBJ1-1; D not resolved. The V end was cut by 5 bases, the J end by 1 base, with 7 bases between. The CDR3 is made up of 13 amino acids. CDR1 and CDR2 from the germline V gene are KGHDR and SFDVKD. CDR3 DNA: TGTGCCACCAGTGGGACCGAGAACACTGAAGCTTTCTTT. Protein: CATSGTENTEAFF.

The rearrangement uses TRBV5-8 and TRBJ2-7; D may correspond to TRBD1 or TRBD2 (5 bases each). The V and J ends lost 5 bases and 0 bases respectively, with 9 bases between them. Per germline, CDR1 SGHTS and CDR2 YDEGEE. The CDR3 sequence is 13 residues long. This CDR3 reads CASRRGLSYEQYF. CDR3 coding DNA: TGTGCCAGCAGGAGGGGCCTCTCCTACGAGCAGTACTTC.

The V gene is TRBV4-2, the J gene TRBJ1-4, with 8 bases matching TRBD1. The CDR3 is made up of 17 amino acids. Germline V gene sequence: CDR1 LGHNA, CDR2 YNFKEQ. Unmatched junction bases numbered 10, after V lost 6 bases and J lost 1 base. The CDR3 is CASSWRQGTLTNEKLFF. CDR3 nucleotides: TGTGCCAGCAGTTGGCGACAGGGGACTTTAACTAATGAAAAACTGTTTTTT.

Note on this clone: Other DNA sequences in this specimen translate into the identical CDR3. The genes are TRBV9 and TRBJ2-7, with D perhaps given as TRBD1 or TRBD2 (5 bases each). This CDR3 contains 15 residues. Trimming took 3 bases from V and 0 from J, leaving 13 bases between them. The germline V gene encodes CDR1 SGDLS and CDR2 YYNGEE. CDR3 nucleotides: TGTGCCAGCAGCGGAGGGACCGCGACCTCCTACGAGCAGTACTTC. Translated, it gives CASSGGTATSYEQYF.

The V and J genes are TRBV19 and TRBJ2-2; TRBD1 aligns across 10 bases. This CDR3 comprises 14 residues. Trimming took 8 bases from V and 4 from J; bases not matched to a gene: 4. Germline values: CDR1 LNHDA, CDR2 SQIVND (reference sequence). The CDR3: CASAGQGTTGELFF. CDR3 in DNA: TGTGCCAGTGCGGGACAGGGGACCACCGGGGAGCTGTTTTTT.

The gene calls are TRBV15 and TRBJ2-1; D may be TRBD1 or TRBD2 (6 bases each). Germline loops: CDR1 LNHNV, CDR2 YYDKDF (reference sequence). The CDR3 runs 14 residues. Trimming left V 5 bases short and J 10 bases short, with 18 bases between. The chain's CDR3 is CATSLGGDAAEQFF. The CDR3 DNA reads TGTGCCACCAGCCTGGGGGGCGACGCCGCGGAGCAGTTCTTC.

This clone has a handful of counts. The chain combines TRBV27 with TRBJ2-1, with 8 bases matching TRBD2. After removal of 2 bases from V and 7 bases from J, the junction contained 13 bases not matched to a gene. The CDR3 runs to 17 residues. Germline V CDR1 and CDR2: MNHEY, SMNVEV (reference sequence). CDR3 bases: TGTGCCAGCAGTTTAAAGGGCGGGGGGACTCTTACGAATGAGCAGTTCTTC. Encoded protein: CASSLKGGGTLTNEQFF.

This clone showed up just once. The chain combines TRBV24-1 with TRBJ2-5, with 8 positions matching TRBD1. J lost 2 bases, V lost 3 bases, and 1 base had no gene match. Per germline, CDR1 KGHDR and CDR2 SFDVKD. This CDR3 has 14 amino acids. The CDR3 region has the DNA TGTGCCACCAGTGATCGACAGGGGCAAGAGACCCAGTACTTC. As protein: CATSDRQGQETQYF.

The chain carries TRBV3-1 (or the pseudogene TRBV3-2) and TRBJ1-6; 8 bases map to TRBD1. The germline CDR1 and CDR2 sequences are LGHDT and YNNKEL (reference sequence). This CDR3 spans 18 amino acids. J gave up 3 bases and V 3 bases, and 10 bases lay outside the gene matches. CDR3 DNA sequence: TGTGCCAGCAGCCACCCTCGGGACAGGACAATCTATAATTCACCCCTCCACTTT. Its protein product is CASSHPRDRTIYNSPLHF.

This clone was seen a few times. The genes are TRBV29-1 and TRBJ1-2; weak D call: TRBD1 (5 bases). The germline V and J ends were trimmed by 2 bases and 7 bases, with 11 bases remaining between them. Germline values: CDR1 SQVTM, CDR2 ANQGSEA. This CDR3 is built from 12 residues. The CDR3 loop reads CSVEPRVAGYTF. Here the CDR3 DNA reads TGCAGCGTTGAACCCAGGGTTGCTGGCTACACCTTC. Based on the CDR3 plus reference TRBV29-1 and TRBJ1-2, the full variable domain is SAVISQKPSRDICQRGTSLTIQCQVDSQVTMMFWYRQQPGQSLTLIATANQGSEATYESGFVIDKFPISRPNLTFSTLTVSNMSPEDSSIYLCSVEPRVAGYTFGSGTRLTVV.

The chain recombines TRBV4-1 with TRBJ1-3; D not certain. The CDR3 sequence is 16 residues long. V lost 1 base, J lost 2 bases, and 12 bases lay in between. CDR1 is MGHRA and CDR2 is YSYEKL in the germline V gene. The CDR3, as DNA: TGCGCCAGCAGCCAAGCGCAGGTGATCACTGGAAACACCATATATTTT. Translation gives CASSQAQVITGNTIYF.

This clone was seen only a few times. V usage is TRBV2 and J usage is TRBJ1-5, with TRBD1 matching 10 bases. Trimming at V came to 4 bases and at J to 1 base, leaving 4 bases not matched to a gene. CDR3 length: 16 amino acids. CDR1 and CDR2 from the germline V gene are SNHLY and FYNNEI. The CDR3 here is CASSGTGGLSNQPQHF. The CDR3 nucleotides are TGTGCCAGCAGTGGGACAGGGGGTTTAAGCAATCAGCCCCAGCATTTT.

This clone has more than one count but fewer than ten. This chain uses TRBV5-1 with TRBJ2-5; D might be TRBD2 (6 bases). This CDR3 has 14 amino acids. In germline, CDR1 is SGHRS, CDR2 YFSETQ. Trimming cost V 9 bases and J 4 bases, with 19 bases left between them. The CDR3 is CATSPAGSGETQYF. The DNA of the CDR3 is TGCGCCACCTCTCCCGCGGGGAGTGGAGAGACCCAGTACTTC.

The count of this clone is one. V gene TRBV12-3 or TRBV12-4 combines with J gene TRBJ2-1; perhaps TRBD1 as D (6 bases). CDR3 length equals 12 residues. Trimming removed 1 base at V and 14 bases at J, with 12 bases between. The CDR3 region has the DNA TGTGCCAGCAGTTTAGTTGACAGGATGGAGTTCTTC. It specifies CASSLVDRMEFF.

This chain links TRBV7-2 with TRBJ1-1; D not certain. CDR3 size: 12 residues. The V end was cut by 3 bases, the J end by 6 bases, with 8 bases between. The V gene's germline CDR1 is SGHTA and CDR2 FQGNSA. CDR3 sequence reads: CASSFGVPEAFF. DNA for the CDR3: TGTGCCAGCAGCTTCGGTGTACCTGAAGCTTTCTTT.

V usage is TRBV2 and J usage is TRBJ1-2; 8 bases agree with TRBD1. The CDR3 totals 13 residues. The germline gives CDR1 SNHLY, CDR2 FYNNEI. V lost 6 bases to trimming and J lost 7 bases; unmatched junction nucleotides: 7. Here the CDR3 reads CASRPGQGRGYTF. The CDR3 coding sequence is TGTGCCAGCAGACCAGGACAGGGACGTGGCTACACCTTC.

This clone turned up a few times. V usage is TRBV5-1 and J usage is TRBJ1-1; D gene ambiguous. Germline V CDR1 and CDR2: SGHRS, YFSETQ. V was shortened by 4 bases and J by 1 base, with 11 bases between the two germline ends. CDR3 length: 14 amino acids. The CDR3 protein is CASSIGPSNTEAFF. The CDR3 DNA is TGCGCCAGCAGCATAGGACCCTCGAACACTGAAGCTTTCTTT.

This chain joins TRBV28 and TRBJ1-3; 9 bases agree with TRBD1. CDR3 length equals 14 residues. V was pared by 5 bases and J by 2 bases, with 1 base of the junction left unmatched. Germline CDR1 and CDR2: MDHEN and SYDVKM. The CDR3 loop is CASSHRGPGNTIYF. DNA of the CDR3: TGTGCCAGCAGTCACAGGGGGCCTGGAAACACCATATATTTT.

The gene calls are TRBV18 and TRBJ1-3; D ambiguous. Germline V CDR1 and CDR2: KGHSH, LQKENI. The CDR3 is 15 amino acids. V shed 8 bases and J shed 3 bases, with 17 bases lying between them. This CDR3 is CASVATVNLGNTIYF. The CDR3 coding sequence is TGTGCCAGCGTAGCGACCGTGAACCTTGGAAACACCATATATTTT.

This clone was seen just once. The V gene is TRBV6-1, the J gene TRBJ2-3, with 9 bases aligning to TRBD1. The CDR3 loop spans 15 amino acids. CDR1 and CDR2 from the germline V gene are MNHNS and SASEGT. With V trimmed by 3 bases and J by 5 bases, 6 bases remained unmatched. The CDR3: CASSERQGGVDTQYF. In nucleotides, the CDR3 is TGTGCCAGCAGTGAGAGACAGGGGGGTGTAGATACGCAGTATTTT.

The gene calls are TRBV11-2 and TRBJ2-3, with a weak D call TRBD1 (6 bases). CDR3 size: 17 residues. V was pared by 1 base and J by 2 bases, with 16 bases between. Germline V gene sequence: CDR1 SGHAT, CDR2 FQNNGV. CDR3 nucleotide sequence: TGTGCCAGCAGCTTAGTTCCGCAGGGGCGGACCACAGATACGCAGTATTTT. Translating it yields CASSLVPQGRTTDTQYF.

The sample holds a few counts of this clone. The V call is TRBV4-3, the J call TRBJ2-6, with unresolved D. With 0 bases removed from V and 0 bases from J, the gap between germline ends came to 9 bases. The germline gives CDR1 LGHNA, CDR2 YSLEER. The CDR3 consists of 17 residues. The CDR3 bases are TGCGCCAGCAGCCAAGATTCCGCAGACTCTGGGGCCAACGTCCTGACTTTC. It translates to CASSQDSADSGANVLTF.

CDR3 residues: CASSLFAGTHNSPLHF. Written as DNA, the CDR3 is TGTGCCAGCAGTTTATTCGCAGGGACCCATAATTCACCCCTCCACTTT. The chain employs TRBV27 and TRBJ1-6, with D tentatively TRBD1 (5 bases). The CDR3 runs 16 residues. Trimming shortened V by 1 base and J by 5 bases, and 12 bases separated the two germline ends. Germline CDR1 MNHEY, CDR2 SMNVEV (reference sequence).

The chain uses TRBV28 and TRBJ2-7; D possibly corresponds to TRBD2 (5 bases). V lost 6 bases to trimming and J lost 2 bases, with 17 bases between them. Looked up from germline, CDR1 is MDHEN and CDR2 is SYDVKM. The CDR3 has 15 residues. The DNA of the CDR3 is TGTGCCAGCAGCGGACTCCACCGGGTTCCCTACGAGCAGTACTTC. Its protein product is CASSGLHRVPYEQYF. Looking up the rest from reference TRBV28 and TRBJ2-7 gives the full variable domain: DVKVTQSSRYLVKRTGEKVFLECVQDMDHENMFWYRQDPGLGLRLIYFSYDVKMKEKGDIPEGYSVSREKKERFSLILESASTNQTSMYLCASSGLHRVPYEQYFGPGTRLTVT.

This clone was seen only a few times. The genes are TRBV6-2 or TRBV6-3 and TRBJ1-1; a possible D gene is TRBD1 (6 bases). The CDR3 runs to 11 residues. Germline-derived CDR1 and CDR2 are MNHEY and SVGEGT. V dropped 6 bases and J dropped 10 bases, with 12 bases sitting between them. CDR3 nucleotide sequence: TGTGCCAGCAGCACGGACAGCAGAGCTTTCTTT. Protein product: CASSTDSRAFF.

The chain has TRBV2 and TRBJ1-5; 10 nucleotides line up with TRBD1. With 6 bases clipped from V and 7 bases from J, the junction kept 6 bases outside the gene matches. Germline lookup yields CDR1 SNHLY and CDR2 FYNNEI. This CDR3 spans 14 amino acids. The CDR3 DNA reads as TGTGCCAGCAGAGGGACAGGGGAAGAACAGCCCCAGCATTTT. This sequence encodes CASRGTGEEQPQHF.

This chain connects TRBV7-7 to TRBJ1-4; D remains unclear. Looked up from germline, CDR1 is SSHAT and CDR2 is FNYEAQ (reference sequence). V was shortened by 5 bases and J by 7 bases, with 11 bases between the two germline ends. The CDR3 length is 13 residues. The CDR3 spells CASSPGLTEKLFF. For the CDR3, the DNA is TGTGCCAGCAGCCCCGGTCTAACTGAAAAACTGTTTTTT.

The genes are TRBV2 and TRBJ1-1, with 8 nucleotides matching TRBD1. With 10 bases clipped from V and 0 bases from J, the junction kept 7 bases outside the gene matches. The CDR3 consists of 14 residues. The germline V gene has CDR1 SNHLY and CDR2 FYNNEI. CDR3 in amino acids: CATDYRGMNTEAFF. As DNA, the CDR3 is TGTGCCACAGATTACAGGGGGATGAACACTGAAGCTTTCTTT.

The count of this clone is one. The rearrangement uses TRBV4-2 and TRBJ1-3; no definite D call. Germline V gene lookup returns CDR1 LGHNA and CDR2 YNFKEQ. The CDR3 is made up of 15 amino acids. Trimming cost V 1 base and J 1 base, with 8 bases left between them. The CDR3 sequence: CASSQVADSGNTIYF. The CDR3 DNA reads TGTGCCAGCAGCCAAGTGGCGGATTCTGGAAACACCATATATTTT.

A note on this clone: One end of the junction is discordant with germline, which a read error may explain. CDR3 protein: CASSLENEKLFF. The CDR3 coding sequence is TGTGCCAGTAGTCTAGAGAATGAAAAACTGTTTTTT. The chain links TRBV19 to TRBJ1-4; D is unresolved. CDR3 size: 12 residues. Germline-derived CDR1 and CDR2 are LNHDA and SQIVND (reference sequence).